This entry concerns a single T cell receptor (beta chain). Its antigen is unknown. The sample is drawn from a study of vaccination and CD4 T cells after COVID-19. At the level of the study: Of the convalescent patients, who were SARS-CoV-2 positive by nasal swab PCR, under ten had mild and one severe disease. It was a median about 100 days after diagnosis, with a range of 35 to 161, that post-COVID samples were drawn. The study's findings and limits: Among reactive clones from convalescent patients, a median 86.3% appeared only post-vaccination.

The V end lost 5 bases, the J end lost 0 bases, and 17 bases lay between the germline ends. CDR1 is LNHDA and CDR2 is SQIVND in the germline V gene (reference sequence). The CDR3 runs to 17 residues. Treatment noted: approximately 9-day PBMC culture with coronavirus spike peptide pools or control peptides (ViraFEST assay). Peptide-pool expansion of antigen-specific T cells preceded TCR sequencing in ViraFEST. Sequencing of cultured CD4+ T cell DNA used the Oncomine TCR Beta short-read assay. TCRdb ran MiXCR on the PCR reads and lists one entry per CDR3 protein. This table has 19,000 or so distinct CDR3 sequences, over 30% appearing once.

The sample consisted of CD4+ T cells from blood, cultured in vitro. This clonotype was obtained from a human donor who had recovered from COVID-19. The chain recombines TRBV19 with TRBJ1-5, with TRBD1 as a possible D gene (5 bases). The CDR3 region is CASSPTLGGGSNQPQHF. As DNA, the CDR3 is TGTGCCAGTAGTCCCACCCTGGGGGGGGGTAGCAATCAGCCCCAGCATTTT.